The 20 T cell receptor beta chains presented below share a single source sample, sequenced in a study of blood T cell repertoires in COVID-19. Profiling relied on immunoSEQ multiplex PCR, and the TCRdb table lists in-frame clones only, not all of them. The sample consists of 200,000 to 250,000 clones, about 81% of them appearing once. Sequenced input: PBMCs or T cells enriched from blood (not recorded which). The receptor set was obtained from a man in his forties who had recovered from COVID-19.

V gene TRBV19 combines with J gene TRBJ1-1, with TRBD1 identical over 7 bases. This CDR3 comprises 11 residues. Germline V gives CDR1 LNHDA, CDR2 SQIVND (reference sequence). Trimming removed 5 bases from V and 7 bases from J; junction bases left unmatched: 1. CDR3 coding DNA: TGTGCCAGTAGTCGACAGGGTGAAGCTTTCTTT. This encodes CASSRQGEAFF.

J is TRBJ1-6 and V is TRBV9, with 7 bases lining up with TRBD1. After removal of 3 bases from V and 11 bases from J, the junction contained 5 bases not matched to a gene. The CDR3 is 13 amino acids. Per germline, CDR1 SGDLS and CDR2 YYNGEE. The CDR3 DNA reads TGTGCCAGCAGCGAGGGCAGGGGGACACCCCTCCACTTT. It specifies CASSEGRGTPLHF.

This clone is a singleton in its sample. This chain joins TRBV30 and TRBJ1-5, with 7 bases aligning to TRBD1. CDR1 is GTSNPN and CDR2 is SVGIG in the germline V gene (reference sequence). V shed 1 base, J shed 1 base, and the junction held 4 bases outside the gene matches. The CDR3 has 15 amino acids. Written as DNA, the CDR3 is TGTGCCTGGAGTGAGGGGGCGGGAAGCAATCAGCCCCAGCATTTT. Amino acids: CAWSEGAGSNQPQHF.

This clone was counted at least ten times. The V and J genes are TRBV5-6 and TRBJ1-2, with TRBD1 as a possible D gene (6 bases). The CDR3 totals 15 residues. The V end lost 3 bases, the J end lost 4 bases, and 16 bases lay between the germline ends. Germline V gene data show CDR1 as SGHDT and CDR2 as YYEEEE. CDR3 nucleotides: TGTGCCAGCAGCTCCTACAGGGCGACTGGCTATGGCTACACCTTC. Translating gives CASSSYRATGYGYTF.

The CDR3 DNA reads as TGTGCCAGCAGCTTAGTTCCAAACACTGAAGCTTTCTTT. It codes for CASSLVPNTEAFF. The chain recombines TRBV7-3 with TRBJ1-1; D uncertain. CDR1 is SGHTA and CDR2 is FQGTGA in the germline V gene. This CDR3 is 13 amino acids long. Trimming pared 2 bases from V and 2 bases from J, leaving 6 bases between.

This chain links TRBV30 with TRBJ1-4; 7 bases agree with TRBD1. CDR1 GTSNPN and CDR2 SVGIG come from the germline V gene (reference sequence). CDR3 length: 14 amino acids. V gave up 3 bases and J gave up 7 bases; unmatched junction bases: 8. The CDR3 here is CAWRSGGRSEKLFF. Here the CDR3 DNA reads TGTGCCTGGAGGTCAGGGGGGCGGAGTGAAAAACTGTTTTTT.

This chain links TRBV11-2 with TRBJ2-7, with D perhaps TRBD2 (7 bases). This CDR3 spans 13 amino acids. Trimming left V 5 bases short and J 6 bases short, with 14 bases between. Germline lookup yields CDR1 SGHAT and CDR2 FQNNGV. CDR3 sequence (DNA): TGTGCCAGCAGCCGGGGGGCGGGACTCGAGCAGTACTTC. Its translation is CASSRGAGLEQYF.

This clone was seen many times. The chain has TRBV7-9 and TRBJ1-2; possible D gene TRBD1, 6 bases. The CDR3 consists of 13 residues. Germline V gene sequence: CDR1 SEHNR, CDR2 FQNEAQ (reference sequence). The V end lost 4 bases, the J end lost 4 bases, and 10 bases lay between the germline ends. The CDR3 loop is CASSWGRGYGYTF. The CDR3 nucleotides are TGTGCCAGCAGCTGGGGCAGGGGCTATGGCTACACCTTC.

CDR3: CASTGGSNTEAFF. CDR3 coding DNA: TGCGCCAGTACAGGGGGCTCGAACACTGAAGCTTTCTTT. V usage is TRBV10-2 and J usage is TRBJ1-1; 9 bases are a match to TRBD1. Trimming at V came to 9 bases and at J to 1 base, leaving 3 bases not matched to a gene. Per germline, CDR1 WSHSY and CDR2 SAAADI. The CDR3 runs 13 residues.

The rearrangement joins TRBV2 to TRBJ1-4; 7 bases align to TRBD1. The CDR3 sequence is 14 residues long. From germline, CDR1 is SNHLY and CDR2 FYNNEI. The V segment lost 5 bases and the J segment 3 bases; nucleotides outside the gene matches: 3. The DNA of the CDR3 is TGTGCCAGCAGTAGAGGGACAGCTAATGAAAAACTGTTTTTT. Protein product: CASSRGTANEKLFF. Based on the CDR3 plus reference TRBV2 and TRBJ1-4, the full variable domain is EPEVTQTPSHQVTQMGQEVILRCVPISNHLYFYWYRQILGQKVEFLVSFYNNEISEKSEIFDDQFSVERPDGSNFTLKIRSTKLEDSAMYFCASSRGTANEKLFFGSGTQLSVL.

The chain couples TRBV19 to TRBJ1-3; D ambiguous. This CDR3 region has 12 residues. With 4 bases removed from V and 3 bases from J, the gap between germline ends came to 4 bases. CDR1 LNHDA and CDR2 SQIVND come from the germline V gene (reference sequence). The CDR3 spells CASSSVGNTIYF. In DNA, the CDR3 is TGTGCCAGTAGTAGCGTTGGAAACACCATATATTTT.

The chain recombines TRBV5-1 with TRBJ2-7; no definite D call. This CDR3 is built from 14 residues. CDR1 and CDR2 from the germline V gene are SGHRS and YFSETQ. V shed 2 bases and J shed 0 bases, with 9 bases lying between them. CDR3 loop: CASSLNPSSYEQYF. CDR3 nucleotides: TGCGCCAGCAGCTTAAACCCGAGCTCCTACGAGCAGTACTTC.

This sequence joins TRBV27 and TRBJ1-1; 8 bases line up with TRBD1. This CDR3 has 14 residues. Germline loops: CDR1 MNHEY, CDR2 SMNVEV (reference sequence). The V segment lost 2 bases and the J segment 10 bases; nucleotides outside the gene matches: 9. The CDR3 spells CASSLTGTGAGAFF. CDR3 sequence (DNA): TGTGCCAGCAGTTTAACCGGGACAGGTGCTGGAGCTTTCTTT.

This clone was observed at least ten times. This chain uses TRBV7-2 with TRBJ2-7; 10 positions match TRBD2. After removal of 5 bases from V and 3 bases from J, the junction contained 1 base not matched to a gene. The CDR3 totals 13 residues. Germline V gene lookup returns CDR1 SGHTA and CDR2 FQGNSA. The CDR3 is CASSASGSYEQYF. The CDR3, as DNA: TGTGCCAGCAGCGCTAGCGGGAGCTACGAGCAGTACTTC.

To note about this clone: Mismatch with germline at one junction end may stem from a read error. V and J are TRBV7-9 and TRBJ1-1, with 10 positions matching TRBD1. CDR1 is SEHNR, CDR2 FQNEAQ, per germline (reference sequence). This CDR3 contains 13 residues. As DNA, the CDR3 is TGTGCCGGCAGACAGGGGGCTAGCACTGAAGCTTTCTTT. This codes for CAGRQGASTEAFF.

This sequence joins TRBV24-1 and TRBJ1-2; 7 positions match TRBD1. The CDR3 contains 13 residues. V dropped 6 bases and J dropped 2; count of bases not matched to a gene: 2. CDR1 and CDR2 from the germline V gene are KGHDR and SFDVKD. The CDR3 DNA is TGTGCCACCAGTAGGGGGCGCAACTATGGCTACACCTTC. Encoded protein: CATSRGRNYGYTF.

V is TRBV30 and J is TRBJ1-2, with TRBD1 matching over 8 bases. Germline loops: CDR1 GTSNPN, CDR2 SVGIG (reference sequence). With V trimmed by 4 bases and J by 7 bases, 8 bases remained unmatched. CDR3 size: 13 residues. CDR3 nucleotide sequence: TGTGCCTGGACCCCTGGACAGGGTGGTGGCTACACCTTC. Protein product: CAWTPGQGGGYTF.

The chain couples TRBV5-4 to TRBJ2-6; 9 positions match TRBD1. Germline CDR1 reads SGHNT; CDR2 reads YYREEE (reference sequence). The ends lost 0 bases at V and 0 bases at J; junction bases unmatched: 1. The length of the CDR3 is 17 residues. The chain's CDR3 is CASSLDRGPSGANVLTF. CDR3 bases: TGTGCCAGCAGCTTGGACAGGGGGCCCTCTGGGGCCAACGTCCTGACTTTC.

This chain joins TRBV7-9 and TRBJ1-1; 8 bases agree with TRBD1. V gave up 5 bases and J gave up 1 base; unmatched junction bases: 6. From germline, CDR1 is SEHNR and CDR2 FQNEAQ (reference sequence). The CDR3 length is 15 residues. The CDR3 spells CASSPQDRGNTEAFF. CDR3 in DNA: TGTGCCAGCAGCCCCCAAGACAGGGGGAACACTGAAGCTTTCTTT.

The chain couples TRBV5-5 to TRBJ2-1; 9 bases map to TRBD2. The CDR3 covers 17 residues. The V and J ends lost 4 bases and 1 base, in that order; junction bases with no gene match: 9. Germline assignment: CDR1 SGHKS and CDR2 YYEKEE (reference sequence). CDR3 in DNA: TGTGCCAGCAGCGACCCCTATAGCGGGAGATCCTACAATGAGCAGTTCTTC. This codes for CASSDPYSGRSYNEQFF.